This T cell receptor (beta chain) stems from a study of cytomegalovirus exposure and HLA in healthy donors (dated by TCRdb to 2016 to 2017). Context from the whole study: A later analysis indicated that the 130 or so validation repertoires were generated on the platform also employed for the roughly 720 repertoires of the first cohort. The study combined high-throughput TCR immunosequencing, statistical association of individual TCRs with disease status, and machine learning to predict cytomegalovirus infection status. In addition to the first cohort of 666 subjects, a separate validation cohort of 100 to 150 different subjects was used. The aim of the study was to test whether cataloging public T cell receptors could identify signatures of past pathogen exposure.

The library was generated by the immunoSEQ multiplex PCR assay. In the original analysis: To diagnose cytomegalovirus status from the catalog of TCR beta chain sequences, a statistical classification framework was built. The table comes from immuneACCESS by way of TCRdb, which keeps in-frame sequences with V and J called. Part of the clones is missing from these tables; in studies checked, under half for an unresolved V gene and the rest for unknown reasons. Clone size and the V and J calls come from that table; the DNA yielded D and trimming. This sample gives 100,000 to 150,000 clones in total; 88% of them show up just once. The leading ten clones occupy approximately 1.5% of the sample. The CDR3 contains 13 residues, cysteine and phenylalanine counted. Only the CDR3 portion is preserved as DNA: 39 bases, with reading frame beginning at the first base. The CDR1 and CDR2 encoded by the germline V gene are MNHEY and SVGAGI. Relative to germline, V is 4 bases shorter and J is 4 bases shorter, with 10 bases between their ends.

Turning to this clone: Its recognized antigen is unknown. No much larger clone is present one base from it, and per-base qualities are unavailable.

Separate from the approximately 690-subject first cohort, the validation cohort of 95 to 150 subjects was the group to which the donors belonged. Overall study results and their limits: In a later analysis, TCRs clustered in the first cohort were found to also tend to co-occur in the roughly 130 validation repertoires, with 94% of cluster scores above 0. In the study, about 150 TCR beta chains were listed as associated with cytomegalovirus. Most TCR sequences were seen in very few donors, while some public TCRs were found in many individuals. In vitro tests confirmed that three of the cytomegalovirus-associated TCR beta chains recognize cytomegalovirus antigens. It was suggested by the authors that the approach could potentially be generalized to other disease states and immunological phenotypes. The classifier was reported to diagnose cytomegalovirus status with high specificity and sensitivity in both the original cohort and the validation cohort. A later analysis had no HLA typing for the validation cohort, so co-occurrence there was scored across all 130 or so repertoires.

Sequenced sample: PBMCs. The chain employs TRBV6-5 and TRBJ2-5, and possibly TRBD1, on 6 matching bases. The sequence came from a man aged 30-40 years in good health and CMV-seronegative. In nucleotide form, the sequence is TGTGCCAGCAGTTCAATCAGGGGAGAGACCCAGTACTTC. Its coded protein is CASSSIRGETQYF.